Following are 14 T cell receptor beta chains from one sample sequenced in a study of T-cell reconstitution after alpha-beta-depleted transplantation in children. Unique molecular identifiers were used to barcode this TCRbeta library. TCRdb reanalysed the PCR reads using MiXCR and keeps one entry per CDR3 protein. The data contain fewer than 1 million distinct CDR3 sequences, roughly 15% of them singletons. The sequencing here drew on PBMCs, mostly from graft donor cells, taken 360 days after TCRalphabeta/CD19-depleted stem cell transplant. Receptor source: a male patient younger than 18 who had a stem cell transplant for acute lymphoblastic leukemia, so the T cells may come from the graft donor.

The J gene is TRBJ2-1, the V gene TRBV20-1, with D unresolved. Germline CDR1 is DFQATT and CDR2 is SNEGSKA (reference sequence). With 3 bases removed from V and 3 bases from J, the gap between germline ends came to 21 bases. The CDR3 consists of 17 residues. Written as DNA, the CDR3 is TGCAGTGCTAGCCACCGATTAGGGTTTAACGGCTACAATGAGCAGTTCTTC. It yields the protein CSASHRLGFNGYNEQFF.

The chain carries TRBV5-1 and TRBJ2-1, with a tentative D call TRBD2 (5 bases). Germline V lookup: CDR1 SGHRS, CDR2 YFSETQ. V lost 0 bases and J lost 7, with 14 bases in between. This CDR3 region has 15 residues. The CDR3 region has the DNA TGCGCCAGCAGCTTGGTGCCGGGGATGGGAAATGAGCAGTTCTTC. Its translation: CASSLVPGMGNEQFF.

The chain has TRBV5-1 and TRBJ2-4; tentatively, D is TRBD2 (6 bases). There are 15 residues in the CDR3. Trimming removed 0 bases from V and 4 bases from J, with 11 bases in between. Germline V gene sequence: CDR1 SGHRS, CDR2 YFSETQ. CDR3 loop: CASSLVSSGKNIQYF. The CDR3 DNA reads TGCGCCAGCAGCTTGGTTAGTAGCGGTAAAAACATTCAGTACTTC.

The chain links TRBV9 to TRBJ1-4; TRBD1 might be the D (5 bases). Germline V gives CDR1 SGDLS, CDR2 YYNGEE. The germline V and J ends were trimmed by 2 bases and 0 bases, with 8 bases remaining between them. This CDR3 is 15 amino acids long. CDR3 DNA: TGTGCCAGCAGCGTCGGGGGAACAACTAATGAAAAACTGTTTTTT. This gives the protein CASSVGGTTNEKLFF.

This clonotype was counted ten times or more. The rearrangement joins TRBV6-4 to TRBJ2-2, with D unresolved. Germline-derived CDR1 and CDR2 are MRHNA and SNTAGT. Trimming cost V 5 bases and J 3 bases, with 7 bases left between them. The CDR3 loop spans 13 amino acids. This CDR3 reads CASSQLHTGELFF. Written as DNA, the CDR3 is TGTGCCAGCAGTCAGCTGCACACCGGGGAGCTGTTTTTT.

This clonotype was seen repeatedly, ten times or more. The J gene is TRBJ2-3, the V gene TRBV29-1; D gene ambiguous. V was pared by 1 base and J by 4 bases, with 33 bases between. Germline V gives CDR1 SQVTM, CDR2 ANQGSEA. This CDR3 contains 21 residues. CDR3 sequence: CSVEGLRTHEVGLRVSDTQYF. In DNA form, the CDR3 reads TGCAGCGTTGAAGGCCTTCGAACCCATGAGGTTGGGCTAAGGGTCTCAGATACGCAGTATTTT.

This chain connects TRBV5-1 to TRBJ1-2, with D unresolved. The ends were cut back, 4 bases at V and 2 bases at J, with 12 bases in the middle. The CDR3 runs 14 residues. The germline CDR1 and CDR2 sequences are SGHRS and YFSETQ. CDR3 region: CASSPGWQNYGYTF. CDR3 DNA: TGCGCCAGCAGCCCGGGGTGGCAGAACTATGGCTACACCTTC.

This clonotype was counted only a few times. The V call is TRBV29-1, the J call TRBJ1-1, with no clear D. Per the germline V gene, CDR1 is SQVTM and CDR2 is ANQGSEA. The CDR3 totals 13 residues. The V and J ends lost 4 bases and 0 bases respectively, with 9 bases between them. The DNA of the CDR3 is TGCAGCGTTGCCCTTGGCATGAACACTGAAGCTTTCTTT. Encoded protein: CSVALGMNTEAFF. The full variable domain, with the rest looked up from reference TRBV29-1 and TRBJ1-1, is SAVISQKPSRDICQRGTSLTIQCQVDSQVTMMFWYRQQPGQSLTLIATANQGSEATYESGFVIDKFPISRPNLTFSTLTVSNMSPEDSSIYLCSVALGMNTEAFFGQGTRLTVV.

The chain couples TRBV11-1 to TRBJ2-5; no reliable D call. Germline V gene lookup returns CDR1 SGHAT and CDR2 FQDESV (reference sequence). V gave up 2 bases and J gave up 5 bases, with 12 bases separating them. This CDR3 is built from 14 residues. CDR3 amino acids: CASSLSSPSETQYF. In DNA form, the CDR3 reads TGTGCCAGCAGCTTATCTTCGCCGTCCGAGACCCAGTACTTC. Together with reference TRBV11-1 and TRBJ2-5, the CDR3 gives the full variable domain: EAEVAQSPRYKITEKSQAVAFWCDPISGHATLYWYRQILGQGPELLVQFQDESVVDDSQLPKDRFSAERLKGVDSTLKIQPAELGDSAMYLCASSLSSPSETQYFGPGTRLLVL.

Regarding this clonotype: Likely a read error: the CDR3 ends without its conserved phenylalanine or tryptophan. V is TRBV12-3 or TRBV12-4 and J is TRBJ1-3; no clear D. V dropped 4 bases and J dropped 1 base, with 5 bases sitting between them. The CDR3 consists of 13 residues. CDR3 in amino acids: CASSYSSGNTIYC. CDR3 nucleotide sequence: TGTGCCAGCAGTTACAGTTCTGGAAACACCATATATTGT.

Ten or more counts support this clonotype. This chain joins TRBV27 and TRBJ2-5; tentatively, D is TRBD1 or TRBD2 (7 bases each). Germline V CDR1 and CDR2: MNHEY, SMNVEV (reference sequence). The CDR3 runs to 14 residues. V lost 6 bases and J lost 2, with 13 bases in between. CDR3 in DNA: TGTGCCAGCAGGCTCCAGGGGGGGCAAGAGACCCAGTACTTC. As protein: CASRLQGGQETQYF.

This clonotype was observed at least ten times. The J gene is TRBJ2-5, the V gene TRBV5-6; D is ambiguous. The CDR3 has 11 amino acids. Germline loops: CDR1 SGHDT, CDR2 YYEEEE. Trimming pared 3 bases from V and 5 bases from J, leaving 5 bases between. The CDR3 region is CASSWSETQYF. The DNA of the CDR3 is TGTGCCAGCAGCTGGAGCGAGACCCAGTACTTC.

This clonotype was observed at least ten times. The chain combines TRBV18 with TRBJ2-3, with a tentative D call TRBD1 (6 bases). The CDR3 is 18 residues long. Between the trimmed V and J ends, which lost 3 bases and 0 bases, there was a span of 19 bases. Germline loops: CDR1 KGHSH, CDR2 LQKENI. The CDR3 spells CASSPLGLSDRSTDTQYF. The DNA for the CDR3 is TGTGCCAGCTCACCTTTAGGTCTAAGCGACAGGAGCACAGATACGCAGTATTTT.

This chain links TRBV6-1 with TRBJ2-3; 8 bases match TRBD2. CDR3 size: 15 residues. From germline, CDR1 is MNHNS and CDR2 SASEGT. Unmatched junction bases numbered 9, after V lost 6 bases and J lost 4 bases. The CDR3 loop reads CASRGGTSLPDTQYF. The CDR3 nucleotides read TGTGCCAGCAGAGGCGGGACTAGTCTGCCAGATACGCAGTATTTT.